The 5 T cell receptor beta chains below all came from one sample that was sequenced in a study of blood T cell repertoires in COVID-19. Libraries were prepared by immunoSEQ multiplex PCR; TCRdb keeps only in-frame clonotypes and omits some of them. The sample records around 80,000 clones, under 85% being singletons. The sample comprised peripheral blood. These receptors were taken from a human donor in a cohort sampled during active COVID-19.

The gene calls are TRBV6-1 and TRBJ1-5; tentatively, D is TRBD1 (6 bases). This CDR3 region has 14 residues. CDR1 and CDR2 from the germline V gene are MNHNS and SASEGT. Trimming removed 2 bases from V and 5 bases from J, with 10 bases in between. The CDR3 region has the DNA TGTGCCAGCAGTGAATCGACAGGAGATCAGCCCCAGCATTTT. The encoded protein is CASSESTGDQPQHF.

V usage is TRBV19 and J usage is TRBJ1-1, with D possibly matching TRBD1 (6 bases). CDR1 and CDR2 from the germline V gene are LNHDA and SQIVND (reference sequence). CDR3 length: 15 amino acids. Trimming removed 7 bases from V and 4 bases from J, with 19 bases in between. This CDR3 reads CASIPSTGQFTEAFF. In DNA, the CDR3 is TGTGCCAGTATTCCTTCTACAGGGCAGTTCACTGAAGCTTTCTTT.

The chain employs TRBV11-2 and TRBJ2-1; D unclear. The CDR3 spans 19 residues. The V end was cut by 6 bases, the J end by 0 bases, with 24 bases between. Germline values: CDR1 SGHAT, CDR2 FQNNGV. In DNA, the CDR3 is TGTGCCAGCAGGCATCCCCAAGGTGGTAGCCCAAGCTCCTACAATGAGCAGTTCTTC. Translating gives CASRHPQGGSPSSYNEQFF.

The chain combines TRBV7-2 with TRBJ1-2; the D gene is possibly TRBD1 (5 bases). V shed 5 bases and J shed 4 bases, with 17 bases lying between them. The CDR3 runs to 15 residues. Germline V gene sequence: CDR1 SGHTA, CDR2 FQGNSA. CDR3 DNA sequence: TGTGCCAGCAGCCCAGAAAACAGGCCTCTCTATGGCTACACCTTC. Translation: CASSPENRPLYGYTF.

The chain carries TRBV5-4 and TRBJ2-5; 11 nucleotides agree with TRBD2. Per the germline V gene, CDR1 is SGHNT and CDR2 is YYREEE (reference sequence). The CDR3 covers 14 residues. Unmatched junction bases numbered 8, after V lost 4 bases and J lost 9 bases. As DNA, the CDR3 is TGTGCCAGCAGCCATACTAGCGGGAGAGTCGCCCAGTACTTC. It translates to CASSHTSGRVAQYF.